The following is a T cell receptor beta chain sequence with its context. Sequenced by immunoSEQ multiplex PCR; TCRdb stores in-frame clones only, minus some. Among hundreds of thousands of clones listed, about 91% were seen once. Trimming left V 5 bases short and J 4 bases short, with 18 bases between. The CDR3 has 15 residues. CDR1 is MNHEY and CDR2 is SVGAGI in the germline V gene. The sample originates from a study of blood T cell repertoires in COVID-19. The sequenced sample consisted of PBMCs or T cells enriched from blood (not recorded which). The chain has TRBV6-5 and TRBJ2-7; D might be TRBD1 (6 bases). The source is a woman between 18 and 30 years old who had recovered from COVID-19. The chain's CDR3 is CASSKYQGLLYEQYF. CDR3 DNA sequence: TGTGCCAGCAGTAAATACCAGGGGTTGTTATACGAGCAGTACTTC.